The sequence of this TCR beta chain was determined in a study of T cell repertoires in cytomegalovirus infection. Study context: CMV epitopes, recently identified HLA-C-restricted and well-studied HLA-B-restricted, were used. Indicated by public TCR beta signatures were CMV infection and matching HLA type. Broader study findings: The response measured ex vivo was dominated by TCR beta clonotypes (HLA-C-restricted and CMV-specific).

Notes on this clonotype: Its specificity is not known.

This CDR3 region has 14 residues. CDR1 is SGHVS and CDR2 is FNYEAQ in the germline V gene. The ends were cut back, 0 bases at V and 4 bases at J, with 10 bases in the middle. Each CDR3 protein is one row after TCRdb ran MiXCR on the reads. Of about 78,000 distinct CDR3 sequences in the sample, 35% to 45% are singletons; the top ten hold approximately 93%. This TCR derives from a human donor in good health (CMV status not recorded). Some clones in this sample may be carry-over from other donors' samples. Sequences were derived from CD8+ T cells from cultured PBMCs, sampled from culture after CMV antigen stimulation. The V and J genes are TRBV7-6 and TRBJ2-7; no firm D call. In nucleotides, the CDR3 is TGTGCCAGCAGCTTAGCAGGGATCGGGTACGAGCAGTACTTC. This translates into CASSLAGIGYEQYF.